The 23 T cell receptor beta chains below all came from one sample that was sequenced in a study of immune heterogeneity within non-small cell lung tumors. The template for each sample was about 660 ng of genomic DNA, which had been extracted from bulk tumor tissue. Several biopsies were collected from each primary tumor during surgery. They were spaced as far apart as possible within the tumor mass. Curative surgical treatment was performed in patients who had newly diagnosed, untreated non-small cell lung cancer. Amplification of the TCR beta CDR3 was achieved through multiplex PCR with 32 V and 13 J primers. One entry per CDR3 protein results from TCRdb running MiXCR on the multiplex PCR reads. The data show about 15,000 distinct CDR3 sequences, with over 25% seen just once and roughly 15% held by the top ten. What was sequenced was lung tumor tissue. The receptors were gathered from a woman aged 50 to 60 with non-small cell lung cancer.

This clonotype was counted many times. The chain uses TRBV19 and TRBJ2-3; D is unclear. The germline gives CDR1 LNHDA, CDR2 SQIVND (reference sequence). The V end was cut by 2 bases, the J end by 5 bases, with 8 bases between. The CDR3 runs to 13 residues. This CDR3 reads CASSITGLDTQYF. The CDR3 DNA follows: TGTGCCAGTAGTATAACCGGCTTAGATACGCAGTATTTT.

The chain couples TRBV10-1 to TRBJ2-7; TRBD1 might be the D (6 bases). Trimming cost V 5 bases and J 2 bases, with 13 bases left between them. Per the germline V gene, CDR1 is WNHNN and CDR2 is SYGVQD (reference sequence). The CDR3 is 14 amino acids. CDR3 bases: TGCGCCAGCAGTCACCGGACAGTCCCCTACGAGCAGTACTTC. It specifies CASSHRTVPYEQYF.

This clonotype was observed many times. The CDR3 region has the DNA TGTGCCAGCAGCCGGGCGGTGGAAGGGGAGCTGTTTTTT. Translating it yields CASSRAVEGELFF. The chain has TRBV6-2 or TRBV6-3 and TRBJ2-2; D is unclear. The germline V gene encodes CDR1 MNHEY and CDR2 SVGEGT. The CDR3 length is 13 residues. V lost 6 bases and J 8 bases, leaving 13 bases between the germline ends.

The V call is TRBV5-1, the J call TRBJ2-1; 9 bases fit TRBD2. The CDR3 is 18 residues long. CDR1 is SGHRS, CDR2 YFSETQ, per germline. Losses at the gene ends were 4 bases for V and 8 bases for J; bases not matched to a gene: 19. Here the CDR3 DNA reads TGCGCCAGCAGCCTCGACCGAGTAGGTCTAGCGGGAACAGATGAGCAGTTCTTC. Its translation is CASSLDRVGLAGTDEQFF.

Details on this clonotype: This may stem from a read error, because a much larger clone lies one nucleotide away. This is likely a read error, given that the CDR3 carries no conserved phenylalanine or tryptophan at its end. This chain links TRBV19 with TRBJ1-2, with TRBD1 as a possible D gene (5 bases). The germline V and J ends were trimmed by 4 bases and 8 bases, with 20 bases remaining between them. The V gene's germline CDR1 is LNHDA and CDR2 SQIVND (reference sequence). The CDR3 length is 15 residues. CDR3 sequence (DNA): TGTGCCAGTAGTACAGGGCCGGGGACCGCTAGCGGCTACACCTCC. The encoded protein is CASSTGPGTASGYTS.

As for this clonotype: A much more abundant neighbour one base away suggests this may be a read error. The chain employs TRBV7-6 and TRBJ2-7; D perhaps matches TRBD2 (6 bases). The CDR3 length is 13 residues. Germline CDR1 reads SGHVS; CDR2 reads FNYEAQ. The CDR3 nucleotides are TGTGCCAGCAGCGTTACTAGCTCCTACGAGAAGTACTTC. Protein sequence: CASSVTSSYEKYF.

V gene TRBV11-2 combines with J gene TRBJ2-3, with D maybe TRBD1 (7 bases). V lost 1 base and J lost 2, with 16 bases in between. From germline, CDR1 is SGHAT and CDR2 FQNNGV. This CDR3 region has 17 residues. The CDR3 here is CASSLGAGQIITDTQYF. Written as DNA, the CDR3 is TGTGCCAGCAGCTTAGGGGCGGGACAGATAATCACAGATACGCAGTATTTT.

The gene calls are TRBV20-1 and TRBJ2-7; 8 bases are shared with TRBD1. Trimming at V came to 3 bases and at J to 5 bases, leaving 3 bases not matched to a gene. Germline V gene lookup returns CDR1 DFQATT and CDR2 SNEGSKA (reference sequence). There are 12 residues in the CDR3. CDR3 sequence reads: CSARTGVHEQYF. CDR3 sequence (DNA): TGCAGTGCTAGGACAGGGGTGCACGAGCAGTACTTC.

The chain employs TRBV28 and TRBJ2-3, with TRBD1 matching over 8 bases. Unmatched junction bases numbered 12, after V lost 3 bases and J lost 4 bases. The CDR3 has 17 residues. Germline CDR1 MDHEN, CDR2 SYDVKM. The DNA of the CDR3 is TGTGCCAGCAGTTTTGGTTTCGGCAGGGGGCAAGCAGATACGCAGTATTTT. It translates to CASSFGFGRGQADTQYF.

Details on this clonotype: This may be a read error, as it is one base from a much larger clone. The chain combines TRBV19 with TRBJ1-1; D is possibly TRBD1 (6 bases). Trimming pared 5 bases from V and 5 bases from J, leaving 21 bases between. Germline V gene sequence: CDR1 LNHDA, CDR2 SQIVND (reference sequence). This CDR3 has 16 residues. CDR3 region: CASSGRGGPLGTEAFF. The CDR3 nucleotides are TGTGCCAGTAGTGGACGCGGGGGGCCCCTGGGGACTGAAGCTTTCTTT.

About this clonotype: This may stem from a read error, because a much larger clone lies one nucleotide away. The chain uses TRBV7-2 and TRBJ1-2, with D uncertain. Trimming shortened V by 9 bases and J by 6 bases, and 23 bases separated the two germline ends. The CDR3 spans 15 residues. The germline V gene encodes CDR1 SGHTA and CDR2 FQGNSA. The CDR3 loop reads CARSPPGGLPDGYTF. CDR3 sequence (DNA): TGTGCCAGAAGCCCCCCCGGTGGGCTGCCGGATGGCTACACCTTC.

A few counts support this clonotype. The genes are TRBV6-1 and TRBJ2-3; D perhaps matches TRBD2 (5 bases). V was cut by 6 bases and J by 2 bases, with 18 bases left in between. Germline CDR1 reads MNHNS; CDR2 reads SASEGT. This CDR3 is 16 amino acids long. The CDR3 protein is CASSRDPDLLTDTQYF. The CDR3, as DNA: TGTGCCAGCAGCCGCGACCCGGACTTACTCACAGATACGCAGTATTTT.

This clonotype was detected only a few times. J is TRBJ2-1 and V is TRBV19, with TRBD2 matching over 8 bases. Germline loops: CDR1 LNHDA, CDR2 SQIVND (reference sequence). With V trimmed by 9 bases and J by 8 bases, 15 bases remained unmatched. The CDR3 contains 15 residues. The CDR3 nucleotides read TGTGCCAGCAGTCCCGGAATCACGGGGGGGGATGAGCAGTTCTTC. Translation gives CASSPGITGGDEQFF.

V gene TRBV2 combines with J gene TRBJ2-5; TRBD2 matches at 7 bases. V was pared by 1 base and J by 7 bases, with 9 bases of the junction left unmatched. The germline gives CDR1 SNHLY, CDR2 FYNNEI. The CDR3 extends over 15 amino acids. The DNA of the CDR3 is TGTGCCAGCAGTGAAGGGGCGGGGGACGTATGGACCCAGTACTTC. Translated, it gives CASSEGAGDVWTQYF.

At least ten counts were recorded for this clonotype. J is TRBJ2-3 and V is TRBV20-1, with 7 positions matching TRBD2. Germline values: CDR1 DFQATT, CDR2 SNEGSKA (reference sequence). This CDR3 has 15 amino acids. J gave up 3 bases and V 6 bases, and 12 bases lay outside the gene matches. In DNA form, the CDR3 reads TGCAGTGCCGCCGGGGACGGCGGGGGAACAGATACGCAGTATTTT. As protein: CSAAGDGGGTDTQYF.

This sequence joins TRBV7-3 and TRBJ2-7; tentatively, D is TRBD1 or TRBD2 (5 bases each). CDR1 and CDR2 from the germline V gene are SGHTA and FQGTGA. The V end lost 4 bases, the J end lost 4 bases, and 17 bases lay between the germline ends. This CDR3 is built from 15 residues. The CDR3 nucleotides are TGTGCCAGCAGCTCTCCCGGGGCAGTACTTTACGAGCAGTACTTC. This gives the protein CASSSPGAVLYEQYF. Full variable domain (rest looked up from reference TRBV7-3 and TRBJ2-7): GAGVSQTPSNKVTEKGKYVELRCDPISGHTALYWYRQSLGQGPEFLIYFQGTGAADDSGLPNDRFFAVRPEGSVSTLKIQRTERGDSAVYLCASSSPGAVLYEQYFGPGTRLTVT.

This clonotype has a count of ten or more. The chain has TRBV19 and TRBJ1-1; the D is unclear. Trimming pared 6 bases from V and 1 base from J, leaving 9 bases between. The CDR3 covers 13 residues. Per germline, CDR1 LNHDA and CDR2 SQIVND (reference sequence). In DNA, the CDR3 is TGTGCCAGTAGAGGTAAGAAGAACACTGAAGCTTTCTTT. This codes for CASRGKKNTEAFF.

Judged by abundance, this clonotype is large. This chain joins TRBV6-1 and TRBJ1-5; D uncertain. This CDR3 comprises 14 residues. Germline values: CDR1 MNHNS, CDR2 SASEGT. V was trimmed by 4 bases and J by 2 bases, leaving 9 bases between them. This CDR3 is CASSVDRGNQPQHF. The DNA of the CDR3 is TGTGCCAGCAGTGTCGACCGAGGCAATCAGCCCCAGCATTTT.

This clonotype was recorded a few times. This sequence joins TRBV18 and TRBJ2-7; 11 nucleotides agree with TRBD2. With 3 bases clipped from V and 4 bases from J, the junction kept 14 bases outside the gene matches. Per germline, CDR1 KGHSH and CDR2 LQKENI. CDR3 size: 18 residues. The CDR3 protein is CASSPLGPLAGDNYEQYF. The CDR3 region has the DNA TGTGCCAGCTCACCGCTTGGCCCACTAGCGGGAGACAATTACGAGCAGTACTTC.

To note about this clonotype: A junction boundary mismatches the germline segment, possibly from a read error. The chain carries TRBV6-1 and TRBJ1-1, with TRBD1 as a possible D gene (6 bases). CDR1 and CDR2 (germline): MNHNS, SASEGT. The CDR3 extends over 16 amino acids. The chain's CDR3 is CASSGSRGGAWADAFF. In nucleotides, the CDR3 is TGTGCCAGCAGTGGGTCTAGGGGGGGCGCGTGGGCTGATGCTTTCTTT.

Judged by abundance, this clonotype is medium-sized. The chain carries TRBV18 and TRBJ1-3, with D maybe TRBD1 (6 bases). V was cut by 6 bases and J by 3 bases, with 15 bases left in between. The V gene's germline CDR1 is KGHSH and CDR2 LQKENI. This CDR3 region has 15 residues. The CDR3 region is CASSPSGTNGNTIYF. The CDR3 DNA is TGTGCCAGCTCCCCCTCTGGGACAAATGGAAACACCATATATTTT. The whole variable domain, filled in from reference TRBV18 and TRBJ1-3, reads NAGVMQNPRHLVRRRGQEARLRCSPMKGHSHVYWYRQLPEEGLKFMVYLQKENIIDESGMPKERFSAEFPKEGPSILRIQQVVRGDSAAYFCASSPSGTNGNTIYFGEGSWLTVV.

V gene TRBV3-1 combines with J gene TRBJ1-3, with D maybe TRBD1 (5 bases). V lost 3 bases, J lost 1 base, and 10 bases lay in between. The CDR3 length is 15 residues. Germline values: CDR1 LGHDT, CDR2 YNNKEL (reference sequence). CDR3 coding DNA: TGTGCCAGCAGCCAGGGACCTACTTCTGGAAACACCATATATTTT. This gives the protein CASSQGPTSGNTIYF.

Turning to this clonotype: At one end, the junction sequence differs from germline, possibly due to a read error. The chain employs TRBV5-1 and TRBJ2-3; 7 bases are shared with TRBD1. The CDR3 is 16 residues long. CDR1 is SGHRS, CDR2 YFSETQ, per germline. DNA for the CDR3: TGCACCAGCAGCTCAAAGACAGGGACGAGCACAGATACGCAGTATTTT. It encodes CTSSSKTGTSTDTQYF.